Described below is a single T cell receptor (beta chain) sequence and its context. A read error may explain this, as a much larger clone is one base away. The data are from a study of molecular identifiers for immune sequencing clone quantification. The CDR3 spans 13 residues. Germline V gene lookup returns CDR1 SGHAT and CDR2 FQNNGV. The V gene lost 1 base and the J gene lost 6 bases, with 8 bases spanning the gap. TCRdb re-called the PCR reads with MiXCR, one entry per CDR3 protein. This sample has about 630,000 distinct CDR3 sequences; roughly 25% occur once, and the top ten carry about 0.84%. The sample taken for sequencing was naive CD8+ T cells from blood, with Jurkat cell RNA spiked in. Subset given: FACS-sorted CD8+CD4-CCR7+CD45RA+ naive T cells. This sequence was found in a human donor in good health. Some libraries in this study had Jurkat cell RNA spiked in. The genes are TRBV11-2 and TRBJ2-3; D could derive from TRBD1 or TRBD2 (5 bases each). CDR3 coding DNA: TGTGCCAGCAGCTTAGGATGGGGGGATACGCAGTATTTT. Its translation is CASSLGWGDTQYF.